These T cell receptor beta chains were read from a single sample in a study of blood T cell repertoires in COVID-19. The assay was immunoSEQ multiplex PCR, and TCRdb's table has in-frame clones only and misses some. The profile shows approximately 230,000 clones, approximately 80% of them singletons. The sample was PBMCs or T cells enriched from blood (not recorded which). These receptors originate from a man aged 35 to 55 who had recovered from COVID-19. CDR3s include the opening cysteine and the closing phenylalanine or tryptophan. The order of the fields is V gene, D gene, J gene, clone size, CDR3 protein, CDR3 DNA. The D gene is left open where the match is weak. Size is omitted from some rows. Given values are once, few, many or a class for expanded clones.

TRBV14,-,TRBJ1-2,-,CASSQDWGVGYTF,TGTGCCAGCAGCCAAGATTGGGGGGTTGGCTACACCTTC
TRBV3-1/TRBV3-2,-,TRBJ1-6,few,CASSQAEGNSPLHF,TGTGCCAGCAGCCAAGCGGAGGGTAATTCACCCCTCCACTTT
TRBV11-2,-,TRBJ1-2,few,CASSPQRGVGGYTF,TGTGCCAGCAGCCCCCAGCGCGGGGTTGGAGGCTACACCTTC
TRBV28,-,TRBJ1-4,once,CASSSGRSEKLFF,TGTGCCAGCAGTTCAGGGAGGAGTGAAAAACTGTTTTTT
TRBV7-9,TRBD2,TRBJ2-5,-,CASTASSGEGYGETQYF,TGTGCCAGCACCGCGTCGAGCGGGGAGGGTTACGGGGAGACCCAGTACTTC
TRBV9,-,TRBJ2-2,-,CASSVPVYTGELFF,TGTGCCAGCAGCGTTCCGGTATACACCGGGGAGCTGTTTTTT
TRBV7-3,-,TRBJ2-7,-,CASSLMPGVDYEQYF,TGTGCCAGCAGCTTAATGCCAGGGGTGGACTACGAGCAGTACTTC
TRBV9,-,TRBJ2-1,-,CASRSDNEQFF,TGTGCCAGCAGAAGCGACAATGAGCAGTTCTTC
TRBV9,TRBD1,TRBJ1-4,-,CASSGEQGAGEKLFF,TGTGCCAGCAGCGGAGAACAGGGGGCGGGTGAAAAACTGTTTTTT
TRBV21-1,-,TRBJ2-7,-,CASIPYPGHNRCHEQYF,TGTGCCAGCATCCCATACCCCGGACACAATAGATGCCACGAGCAGTACTTC
TRBV10-1,TRBD2,TRBJ2-7,-,CASSPGGAYEQYF,TGCGCCAGCAGCCCCGGGGGGGCCTACGAGCAGTACTTC